Following are 20 T cell receptor beta chains from one sample sequenced in a study of blood T cell repertoires in COVID-19 (dated by TCRdb to the early 2020s). The library relied on the immunoSEQ multiplex PCR assay. The clones in this table, taken by TCRdb from immuneACCESS, are in-frame only. Not every clone is retained; where verified, under half of the shortfall comes from an unresolved V gene, and the cause of the rest is unknown. Recorded for this sample are 150,000 to 200,000 clones; around nine tenths of them occurred a single time. Roughly 3.4% of the sample is taken by the ten largest. Input material: peripheral blood. The receptors were gathered from a man aged 65 to 79 with acute or convalescent COVID-19.

The chain links TRBV6-5 to TRBJ2-1; D unresolved. Trimming pared 2 bases from V and 6 bases from J, leaving 14 bases between. Germline V CDR1 and CDR2: MNHEY, SVGAGI. The CDR3 contains 15 residues. CDR3 sequence (DNA): TGTGCCAGCAGTTACGGGCAAATAGAAGCCAATGAGCAGTTCTTC. Its protein product is CASSYGQIEANEQFF.

The chain links TRBV6-5 to TRBJ1-5, with TRBD1 identical over 7 bases. Germline V gene data show CDR1 as MNHEY and CDR2 as SVGAGI. V lost 10 bases and J lost 1; bases outside the gene matches: 4. The CDR3 sequence is 13 residues long. This CDR3 reads CATEDRSNQPQHF. Here the CDR3 DNA reads TGTGCCACCGAGGACAGGAGCAATCAGCCCCAGCATTTT.

The rearrangement uses TRBV6-1 and TRBJ1-2; D unresolved. CDR1 and CDR2 from the germline V gene are MNHNS and SASEGT. This CDR3 is built from 15 residues. V lost 0 bases and J lost 3, with 11 bases in between. The CDR3 DNA follows: TGTGCCAGCAGTGAAGCCAGGCCCATTGACTATGGCTACACCTTC. Its translation: CASSEARPIDYGYTF.

The gene calls are TRBV7-3 and TRBJ2-1; 11 bases are shared with TRBD2. CDR3 length: 17 residues. After removal of 0 bases from V and 4 bases from J, the junction contained 5 bases not matched to a gene. Germline CDR1 reads SGHTA; CDR2 reads FQGTGA. The DNA of the CDR3 is TGTGCCAGCAGCTTAACTAGTCTAGCGGGGGGATACAATGAGCAGTTCTTC. Translated: CASSLTSLAGGYNEQFF.

V usage is TRBV12-5 and J usage is TRBJ2-1, with D uncertain. The CDR3 consists of 11 residues. V gave up 6 bases and J gave up 8 bases, with 8 bases separating them. Looked up from germline, CDR1 is LGHNT and CDR2 is FRNRAP. The DNA for the CDR3 is TGTGCTAGTGGCCATCCGGATGAGCAGTTCTTC. Translated: CASGHPDEQFF.

The chain couples TRBV4-3 to TRBJ1-4; TRBD1 might be the D (6 bases). V was trimmed by 0 bases and J by 8 bases, leaving 16 bases between them. The CDR3 extends over 16 amino acids. CDR1 LGHNA and CDR2 YSLEER come from the germline V gene. CDR3 in DNA: TGCGCCAGCAGCCAAGAGAGAGGGGGAGTTGGGGAAAAACTGTTTTTT. Translated, it gives CASSQERGGVGEKLFF.

V and J are TRBV7-9 and TRBJ2-7; 8 nucleotides agree with TRBD1. The V gene's germline CDR1 is SEHNR and CDR2 FQNEAQ (reference sequence). This CDR3 is 15 amino acids long. Trimming cost V 1 base and J 5 bases; bases outside gene matches: 7. The CDR3 sequence is CASSLDPRTGNEQYF. The CDR3 region has the DNA TGTGCCAGCAGCTTAGACCCTCGGACAGGGAACGAGCAGTACTTC. The full variable domain, with the rest looked up from reference TRBV7-9 and TRBJ2-7, is DTGVSQNPRHKITKRGQNVTFRCDPISEHNRLYWYRQTLGQGPEFLTYFQNEAQLEKSRLLSDRFSAERPKGSFSTLEIQRTEQGDSAMYLCASSLDPRTGNEQYFGPGTRLTVT.

The V and J genes are TRBV6-5 and TRBJ2-3; no clear D gene. Germline CDR1 MNHEY, CDR2 SVGAGI. V was clipped by 6 bases and J by 3 bases, with 16 bases between them. CDR3 length: 15 amino acids. In DNA form, the CDR3 reads TGTGCCAGCAGGATGTCGGTAGCAGAGACAGATACGCAGTATTTT. Its protein is CASRMSVAETDTQYF.

The J gene is TRBJ2-2, the V gene TRBV19; the D is unclear. CDR1 and CDR2 (germline): LNHDA, SQIVND (reference sequence). Trimming cost V 1 base and J 10 bases, with 7 bases left between them. The CDR3 length is 12 residues. The CDR3 loop is CASSIGAVELFF. The CDR3 DNA sequence: TGTGCCAGTAGTATAGGGGCAGTGGAGCTGTTTTTT.

This chain uses TRBV2 with TRBJ1-5; D perhaps matches TRBD1 (5 bases). Germline assignment: CDR1 SNHLY and CDR2 FYNNEI. This CDR3 is built from 15 residues. The V end was cut by 8 bases, the J end by 0 bases, with 14 bases between. The DNA of the CDR3 is TGTGCCAGCCGAGAGGACAATTATAGCAATCAGCCCCAGCATTTT. Translation gives CASREDNYSNQPQHF.

This chain joins TRBV7-8 and TRBJ1-5, with 7 bases aligning to TRBD1. Germline V lookup: CDR1 SGHVS, CDR2 FQNEAQ. The CDR3 is 15 residues long. V lost 4 bases and J lost 2; bases outside the gene matches: 5. CDR3 sequence reads: CASSSRQGGNQPQHF. The DNA of the CDR3 is TGTGCCAGCAGCTCCAGACAGGGCGGCAATCAGCCCCAGCATTTT.

CDR3 DNA sequence: TGTGCCAGCAACCTACAGGGGGCGGAAGGCTACACCTTC. Amino acid sequence: CASNLQGAEGYTF. This chain uses TRBV12-3 or TRBV12-4 with TRBJ1-2; 9 nucleotides agree with TRBD1. This CDR3 has 13 residues. The V and J ends lost 7 bases and 8 bases, in that order; junction bases with no gene match: 8.

This sequence joins TRBV28 and TRBJ2-5, with TRBD2 as a possible D gene (5 bases). Germline lookup yields CDR1 MDHEN and CDR2 SYDVKM. The length of the CDR3 is 13 residues. V lost 7 bases and J lost 1, with 10 bases in between. CDR3 in amino acids: CASISSAQETQYF. The CDR3 DNA is TGTGCCAGCATCAGTAGCGCCCAAGAGACCCAGTACTTC.

This chain uses TRBV7-9 with TRBJ2-1; D uncertain. There are 11 residues in the CDR3. V was shortened by 5 bases and J by 8 bases, with 7 bases between the two germline ends. Germline CDR1 is SEHNR and CDR2 is FQNEAQ (reference sequence). CDR3 coding DNA: TGTGCCAGCAGCAAAGTCGATGAGCAGTTCTTC. Translating it yields CASSKVDEQFF.

The chain couples TRBV7-9 to TRBJ1-1; 7 bases line up with TRBD1. The germline gives CDR1 SEHNR, CDR2 FQNEAQ (reference sequence). The CDR3 extends over 16 amino acids. The ends lost 4 bases at V and 1 base at J; junction bases unmatched: 9. This CDR3 reads CASSSRGNWENTEAFF. In DNA form, the CDR3 reads TGTGCCAGCAGCTCCAGGGGGAACTGGGAGAACACTGAAGCTTTCTTT.

This sequence joins TRBV6-5 and TRBJ2-7, with D tentatively TRBD2 (6 bases). The germline V and J ends were trimmed by 0 bases and 0 bases, with 6 bases remaining between them. The germline V gene encodes CDR1 MNHEY and CDR2 SVGAGI. This CDR3 contains 14 residues. The CDR3 protein is CASSYSEGSYEQYF. CDR3 bases: TGTGCCAGCAGTTACTCGGAGGGCTCCTACGAGCAGTACTTC.

The V gene is TRBV5-1, the J gene TRBJ2-2; no clear D. V gave up 1 base and J gave up 8 bases, with 9 bases separating them. CDR1 and CDR2 from the germline V gene are SGHRS and YFSETQ. This CDR3 comprises 13 residues. This chain's CDR3 is CASSLTDEGELFF. DNA for the CDR3: TGCGCCAGCAGCTTGACAGACGAGGGGGAGCTGTTTTTT.

This chain uses TRBV7-3 with TRBJ2-1, with D possibly matching TRBD1 (6 bases). The CDR3 consists of 15 residues. V was cut by 5 bases and J by 5 bases, with 16 bases left in between. The germline CDR1 and CDR2 sequences are SGHTA and FQGTGA. Here the CDR3 DNA reads TGTGCCAGCAGCCTGACCCGGGACAATAACAATGAGCAGTTCTTC. Translated, it gives CASSLTRDNNNEQFF.

This CDR3 reads CASSLWSGEQYF. In DNA form, the CDR3 reads TGTGCCAGCAGCTTATGGAGCGGCGAGCAGTACTTC. This chain links TRBV7-9 with TRBJ2-7; tentatively, D is TRBD2 (5 bases). The CDR3 has 12 residues. The germline CDR1 and CDR2 sequences are SEHNR and FQNEAQ (reference sequence). V was trimmed by 2 bases and J by 6 bases, leaving 8 bases between them.

The V call is TRBV18, the J call TRBJ2-7; D is possibly TRBD2 (5 bases). Trimming pared 0 bases from V and 6 bases from J, leaving 21 bases between. Per germline, CDR1 KGHSH and CDR2 LQKENI. The CDR3 runs 17 residues. The CDR3 sequence is CASSPPGRRGGEFEQYF. The CDR3 DNA reads TGTGCCAGCTCACCACCGGGTCGTCGGGGTGGTGAATTCGAGCAGTACTTC.